This T cell receptor (beta chain) was recovered during a study of human T cells and chemical hapten exposure. CDR3 length: 13 amino acids. V lost 3 bases and J 2 bases, leaving 11 bases between the germline ends. The germline V gene encodes CDR1 DFQATT and CDR2 SNEGSKA (reference sequence). Documented treatment: therapeutic diphenylcyclopropenone sensitization with weekly scalp DPC. Individual cDNA molecules had unique molecular identifiers attached to them by the library. Each CDR3 protein gets one entry after TCRdb re-called the reads with MiXCR. The data hold about 5,100 distinct CDR3 sequences, with roughly three fifths observed a single time.

The chain has TRBV20-1 and TRBJ2-7, with D perhaps TRBD1 (6 bases). The source of this sequence is an adult with alopecia areata. Some clones in this sample may be carry-over from other donors' samples. This table probably holds off-target reads from a library built for another chain. The sample consisted of whole blood, taken before DPC sensitization or 2, 6, or about 24 weeks after (not recorded which). CDR3 loop: CSASQGQPYEQYF. In nucleotides, the CDR3 is TGCAGTGCTAGCCAAGGACAGCCCTACGAGCAGTACTTC.